A selection of T cell receptor beta chains follows, all from one sample in a study of blood T cell repertoires in COVID-19. Measured with immunoSEQ multiplex PCR; TCRdb has only the in-frame clones, and not every one. The repertoire includes some 120,000 clones, roughly 88% of them detected once, and 1.2% sits in the top ten. The specimen was peripheral blood. The receptor source for this set is a woman of 80 years or more with acute or convalescent COVID-19. CDR3s include the opening cysteine and the closing phenylalanine or tryptophan.

v_call,cdr3_aa
TRBV4-3,CASSQVRDRGEKLFF
TRBV2,CASSESAVGYTF
TRBV2,CASSEAGTRGAGELFF
TRBV5-4,CASSLDPWQGSYTF
TRBV6-2/TRBV6-3,CASSYAVGYEQYF
TRBV6-5,CASSSLGGGNQPQHF
TRBV2,CASSAQGLGTEAFF
TRBV2,CASAGWGGNTEAFF
TRBV7-9,CASSLPGPSGTDTQYF
TRBV4-1,CASSQARGAGGVDGTDTQYF
TRBV7-2,CASSLGGGLCLEQFF
TRBV23-1,CASSQLNRAFPGEQYF
TRBV5-1,CASSQTGRRGGTDTQYF
TRBV5-4,CASSSTGGLYGYTF
TRBV5-1,CASSLAGGPGNEQFF
TRBV19,CASRSFLNQPQHF
TRBV6-2/TRBV6-3,CASSEQNQPQHF
TRBV25-1,CASSRRTGETQYF
TRBV9,CASSVGLAGGSGPNEQFF
TRBV6-2/TRBV6-3,CASSQGLPEAFF
TRBV19,CASRPNRGERETQYF
TRBV9,CASSAIQGAGVGTEAFF